This T cell receptor (beta chain) is drawn from a study of shared T cell receptors in the human thymus. The method was immunoSEQ multiplex PCR; TCRdb's version includes in-frame clones alone and lacks a portion of them. The table shows about 380,000 clones, with 95% occurring only once. This clone showed up just once. Losses at the gene ends were 6 bases for V and 9 bases for J; bases not matched to a gene: 12. The CDR3 is 14 residues long. Germline CDR1 MNHEY, CDR2 SVGAGI. The clonotype was recovered from a human donor. Sequencing was performed on thymocytes. This chain connects TRBV6-5 to TRBJ2-7; 9 nucleotides match TRBD2. The CDR3 DNA follows: TGTGCCAGCAGCTCTAGCGGGATTAGTTTCGGGCAGTACTTC. It yields the protein CASSSSGISFGQYF.